This T cell receptor beta chain was observed in a study of CXCR3-negative and CXCR3-positive naive CD8 T cells. The study, taken as a whole, reports: Naive subsets had comparable surface CD5, so TRB CDR3 properties gauged TCR strength. CXCR3-positive naive cells carried more hydrophobic TRB CDR3s than CXCR3-negative naive cells did.

The CDR3 has 17 residues. UMI-labeled TRB cDNA libraries were prepared by 5' RACE. For each CDR3 protein, TCRdb gives one entry from its re-call of the 5' RACE reads, without DNA. The sample's table shows 140,000 to 150,000 distinct CDR3 sequences. CD45RO-CCR7+CD27+CD95- cells counted as naive CD8+ T cells. About this clonotype: Its cognate antigen is unknown.

Sequencing was performed on naive CXCR3+ CD8+ T cells from blood. The subset: CD45RO-CCR7+CD27+CD95- naive CD8+ T cells expressing CXCR3 (TNR3+). The V gene is TRBV12-2, the J gene TRBJ2-1; with no DNA, the TCRdb D assignment of TRBD2 cannot be verified. TRBV12-2 is designated a pseudogene. This receptor was taken from a human donor in good health. Some clones in this sample may be carry-over from other donors' samples. CDR3 sequence: CASRYPTSGRSYNEQFF.